The 20 T cell receptor beta chains below come from one sample, sequenced in a study of shared clonotypes between healthy human individuals. Naive CD8 cells, CD45RO-negative and positively selected for CCR7, excluded terminally differentiated effector memory CD45RA+ cells. Sequenced by immunoSEQ multiplex PCR; TCRdb stores in-frame clones only, minus some. The data hold about 580,000 clones, with 98% observed a single time. The sample was naive CD8+ T cells sorted from blood. These receptors all come from a young man in good health.

V usage is TRBV27 and J usage is TRBJ2-3, with D unclear. Trimming shortened V by 6 bases and J by 0 bases, and 10 bases separated the two germline ends. The germline gives CDR1 MNHEY, CDR2 SMNVEV (reference sequence). The CDR3 contains 14 residues. The CDR3 DNA follows: TGTGCCAGCAGCCTACACCGTAGCACAGATACGCAGTATTTT. Its translation: CASSLHRSTDTQYF.

The rearrangement links TRBV4-1 to TRBJ2-1; unclear D gene. Germline V gene sequence: CDR1 MGHRA, CDR2 YSYEKL. The CDR3 has 13 residues. The V end lost 3 bases, the J end lost 6 bases, and 9 bases lay between the germline ends. CDR3 sequence: CASSHLSRNEQFF. The DNA of the CDR3 is TGCGCCAGCAGCCATTTGAGCCGCAATGAGCAGTTCTTC.

With respect to this clone: Other DNA sequences in the same sample also yield this CDR3. The chain links TRBV27 to TRBJ2-7; possible D gene TRBD2, 5 bases. V lost 0 bases, J lost 4 bases, and 7 bases lay in between. This CDR3 is built from 13 residues. CDR1 MNHEY and CDR2 SMNVEV come from the germline V gene (reference sequence). DNA of the CDR3: TGTGCCAGCAGTTTATCGGCGGGTTACGAGCAGTACTTC. Amino acid sequence: CASSLSAGYEQYF.

The V gene is TRBV27, the J gene TRBJ2-7; 8 nucleotides match TRBD2. The CDR3 spans 14 residues. The V gene end was trimmed by 7 bases and the J gene end by 4 bases; junction bases not matched to a gene: 9. In germline, CDR1 is MNHEY, CDR2 SMNVEV (reference sequence). CDR3 amino acids: CASKGSGGPYEQYF. The CDR3 nucleotides are TGTGCCAGCAAGGGATCGGGAGGGCCATACGAGCAGTACTTC.

This chain joins TRBV30 and TRBJ1-2, with 7 bases fitting TRBD1. Germline-derived CDR1 and CDR2 are GTSNPN and SVGIG (reference sequence). The J segment lost 5 bases and the V segment lost 5 bases, leaving 11 bases of the junction unmatched. The CDR3 runs to 14 residues. CDR3 nucleotides: TGTGCCTGGGTAGACCCGGGACAGCCGTATGGCTACACCTTC. Translating gives CAWVDPGQPYGYTF.

This clone has a single count. This sequence joins TRBV7-9 and TRBJ2-6; TRBD1 is a possible D gene (5 bases). CDR3 length: 18 residues. Trimming left V 5 bases short and J 0 bases short, with 17 bases between. Germline CDR1 reads SEHNR; CDR2 reads FQNEAQ (reference sequence). The CDR3 nucleotides read TGTGCCAGCAGCGCGAGCAGGGTTCTTATCTCTGGGGCCAACGTCCTGACTTTC. Amino acids: CASSASRVLISGANVLTF.

V is TRBV25-1 and J is TRBJ2-2; a possible D gene is TRBD1 (6 bases). The CDR3 runs to 13 residues. Germline CDR1 and CDR2: MGHDK and SYGVNS. Trimming pared 4 bases from V and 6 bases from J, leaving 9 bases between. The CDR3 DNA reads TGTGCCAGCAGTGTTTCAGGGGCCGGGGAGCTGTTTTTT. It is translated as CASSVSGAGELFF.

This chain uses TRBV5-1 with TRBJ2-3; tentatively, D is TRBD1 (5 bases). The CDR3 is 21 residues long. Looked up from germline, CDR1 is SGHRS and CDR2 is YFSETQ. V gave up 3 bases and J gave up 2 bases, with 31 bases separating them. CDR3 amino acids: CASSWIETGDSTTGLTDTQYF. The CDR3 DNA follows: TGCGCCAGCAGCTGGATTGAAACAGGCGACTCTACTACAGGCCTCACAGATACGCAGTATTTT.

The V and J genes are TRBV9 and TRBJ2-2; D is ambiguous. The germline V gene encodes CDR1 SGDLS and CDR2 YYNGEE. CDR3 length: 16 amino acids. Trimming removed 4 bases from V and 4 bases from J, with 17 bases in between. The CDR3 region is CASSPPLTGFTGELFF. In DNA form, the CDR3 reads TGTGCCAGCAGCCCTCCCCTGACTGGATTCACCGGGGAGCTGTTTTTT.

The chain recombines TRBV6-1 with TRBJ2-1, with 9 bases identical to TRBD2. CDR1 and CDR2 (germline): MNHNS, SASEGT. The CDR3 is 16 residues long. The V and J ends lost 3 bases and 5 bases, in that order; junction bases with no gene match: 8. For the CDR3, the DNA is TGTGCCAGCAGTGATTTTGCAGGACTAGCGCACAATGAGCAGTTCTTC. Residues: CASSDFAGLAHNEQFF.

The V call is TRBV27, the J call TRBJ2-7, with a weak D call TRBD1 (5 bases). V was shortened by 2 bases and J by 0 bases, with 11 bases between the two germline ends. Per germline, CDR1 MNHEY and CDR2 SMNVEV (reference sequence). There are 15 residues in the CDR3. The CDR3 sequence is CASSLSWTYSYEQYF. The CDR3 region has the DNA TGTGCCAGCAGTTTAAGTTGGACATACTCCTACGAGCAGTACTTC.

This rearrangement joins TRBV15 to TRBJ2-1; D unclear. Looked up from germline, CDR1 is LNHNV and CDR2 is YYDKDF (reference sequence). The CDR3 loop spans 15 amino acids. Deletions cut 0 bases from V and 5 bases from J, with 11 bases between. The CDR3 DNA reads TGTGCCACCAGCAGAGACCAGATTGTTAACAATGAGCAGTTCTTC. Translation: CATSRDQIVNNEQFF.

The chain carries TRBV10-3 and TRBJ2-1; D is ambiguous. V shed 2 bases and J shed 1 base, with 3 bases lying between them. CDR3 length: 13 amino acids. CDR1 and CDR2 from the germline V gene are ENHRY and SYGVKD. CDR3 sequence: CAISENSYNEQFF. The DNA for the CDR3 is TGTGCCATCAGTGAGAATTCCTACAATGAGCAGTTCTTC.

This sequence joins TRBV2 and TRBJ1-5, with D possibly being TRBD1 (5 bases). Trimming cost V 5 bases and J 7 bases, with 12 bases left between them. The CDR3 has 13 amino acids. Germline V gives CDR1 SNHLY, CDR2 FYNNEI. CDR3 DNA: TGTGCCAGCAGTCCAGGGTTCGTCCAGCCCCAGCATTTT. Translating gives CASSPGFVQPQHF.

This clone was seen once. The V gene is TRBV9, the J gene TRBJ2-2; D could derive from TRBD1 or TRBD2 (5 bases each). V was pared by 4 bases and J by 4 bases, with 20 bases between. This CDR3 is 17 amino acids long. The V gene's germline CDR1 is SGDLS and CDR2 YYNGEE. The CDR3 loop reads CASSPHSAGRGTGELFF. CDR3 DNA sequence: TGTGCCAGCAGCCCACATTCTGCGGGTAGGGGCACCGGGGAGCTGTTTTTT.

J is TRBJ2-2 and V is TRBV5-5, with TRBD2 matching 14 bases. Trimming at V came to 4 bases and at J to 3 bases, leaving 5 bases not matched to a gene. This CDR3 has 17 residues. Germline CDR1 reads SGHKS; CDR2 reads YYEKEE (reference sequence). As DNA, the CDR3 is TGTGCCAGCAGCCCGACTAGCGGGAGGGGGTACACCGGGGAGCTGTTTTTT. This gives the protein CASSPTSGRGYTGELFF.

V and J are TRBV10-2 and TRBJ2-2, with 8 bases fitting TRBD2. Germline loops: CDR1 WSHSY, CDR2 SAAADI. The J segment lost 4 bases and the V segment lost 3 bases, leaving 7 bases of the junction unmatched. The length of the CDR3 is 16 residues. The CDR3 region is CASSDWASGRTGELFF. CDR3 DNA sequence: TGCGCCAGCAGTGACTGGGCTAGCGGGCGCACCGGGGAGCTGTTTTTT.

J is TRBJ2-7 and V is TRBV5-1, with 9 bases aligning to TRBD2. The CDR3 totals 14 residues. Unmatched junction bases numbered 4, after V lost 4 bases and J lost 2 bases. Germline CDR1 is SGHRS and CDR2 is YFSETQ. CDR3 in amino acids: CASSLREGTYEQYF. CDR3 sequence (DNA): TGCGCCAGCAGCCTGCGGGAGGGAACCTACGAGCAGTACTTC.

This chain links TRBV6-6 with TRBJ1-1, with D hard to call. The length of the CDR3 is 13 residues. The germline V gene encodes CDR1 MNHNY and CDR2 SVGAGI (reference sequence). V was trimmed by 4 bases and J by 8 bases, leaving 14 bases between them. CDR3 protein: CASSLYRSQEAFF. The CDR3 DNA is TGTGCCAGCAGTTTATATCGGTCGCAGGAAGCTTTCTTT.

The genes are TRBV7-2 and TRBJ2-5; 7 bases line up with TRBD2. This CDR3 region has 19 residues. The germline gives CDR1 SGHTA, CDR2 FQGNSA. The J segment lost 5 bases and the V segment lost 6 bases, leaving 24 bases of the junction unmatched. CDR3: CASRSSGDNTRGALETQYF. The CDR3 DNA reads as TGTGCCAGCAGGTCTAGCGGCGACAATACCCGTGGGGCCTTGGAGACCCAGTACTTC.